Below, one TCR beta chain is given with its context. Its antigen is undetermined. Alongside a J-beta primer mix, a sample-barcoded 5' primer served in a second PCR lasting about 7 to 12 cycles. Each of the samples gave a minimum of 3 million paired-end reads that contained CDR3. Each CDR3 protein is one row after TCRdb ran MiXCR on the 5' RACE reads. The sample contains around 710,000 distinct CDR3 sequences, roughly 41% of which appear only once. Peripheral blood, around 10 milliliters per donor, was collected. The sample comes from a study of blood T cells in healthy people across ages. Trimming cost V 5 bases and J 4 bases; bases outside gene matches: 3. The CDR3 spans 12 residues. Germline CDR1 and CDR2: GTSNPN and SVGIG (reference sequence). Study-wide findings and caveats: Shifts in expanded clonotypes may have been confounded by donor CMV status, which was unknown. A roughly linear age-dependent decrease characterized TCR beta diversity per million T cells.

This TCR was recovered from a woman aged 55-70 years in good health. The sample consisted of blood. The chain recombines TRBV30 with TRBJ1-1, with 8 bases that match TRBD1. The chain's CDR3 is CAWDRGGTEAFF. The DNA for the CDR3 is TGTGCCTGGGACAGGGGAGGCACTGAAGCTTTCTTT.